A selection of T cell receptor beta chains follows, all from one sample in a study of shared clonotypes between healthy human individuals. This table comes from immunoSEQ multiplex PCR, and its TCRdb copy is limited to in-frame clones, with some not included. The repertoire consists of around 2,000,000 clones, with about 95% occurring once and the leading ten covering less than 1.5%. The material sequenced was naive CD8+ T cells sorted from blood. These receptor sequences come from a man younger than 35 in good health. The CDR3 runs from the conserved cysteine through the conserved F or W. A D gene is named only where the DNA matches it firmly. The listing skips clone size in some rows; elsewhere it reads once, few, many or a size class.

clone_size j_call v_call d_call cdr3_nt cdr3_aa
once TRBJ2-1 TRBV12-5 TRBD1 TGTGCTAGTGGTTTGGTACGAGGGACAGGGGAAAACAATGAGCAGTTCTTC CASGLVRGTGENNEQFF
NA TRBJ1-2 TRBV21-1 NA TGTGCCAGCAGCAAAGGAGTCTATGGCTACACCTTC CASSKGVYGYTF
NA TRBJ2-7 TRBV6-1 NA TGTGCCAGCAGTGAAGCGCGCCAGTTACCCTACGAGCAGTACTTC CASSEARQLPYEQYF
NA TRBJ1-4 TRBV7-9 NA TGTGCCAGCAGCTTGGGAGAAGAGGCTAATGAAAAACTGTTTTTT CASSLGEEANEKLFF
NA TRBJ2-7 TRBV2 TRBD1 TGTGCCAGCAGTGAGGGACAGGGTTGGTCCGAGCAGTACTTC CASSEGQGWSEQYF
NA TRBJ2-3 TRBV29-1 NA TGCAGCGTTGAAGACATCAATACGCAGTATTTT CSVEDINTQYF
NA TRBJ1-1 TRBV27 NA TGTGCCAGCAGTTTAGCAAGGGCCCCGAACACTGAAGCTTTCTTT CASSLARAPNTEAFF
NA TRBJ2-2 TRBV14 NA TGTGCCAGCAGCTCCCGGAGGGCCCTGAACACCGGGGAGCTGTTTTTT CASSSRRALNTGELFF
NA TRBJ2-3 TRBV30 NA TGTGCCTGGAGTGTGGGGACGCCCGGCGATACGCAGTATTTT CAWSVGTPGDTQYF
NA TRBJ2-7 TRBV6-5 TRBD1 TGTGCCAGCAGTTACTCAGGGACAGGGGGCGACGAGCAGTACTTC CASSYSGTGGDEQYF
NA TRBJ1-5 TRBV6-5 NA TGTGCCAGCAGTTGGGGGTCAAATCAGCCCCAGCATTTT CASSWGSNQPQHF
NA TRBJ2-7 TRBV7-3 NA TGTGCCAGCAGCGTCGACACCTCCTACGAGCAGTACTTC CASSVDTSYEQYF
NA TRBJ2-7 TRBV6-4 NA TGTGCCAGCAGTGACAGCTCCTACGAGCAGTACTTC CASSDSSYEQYF
NA TRBJ2-7 TRBV4-1 NA TGCGCCAGCAGCCAAAGGACAACCGACTCCTACGAGCAGTACTTC CASSQRTTDSYEQYF
NA TRBJ2-1 TRBV30 TRBD1 TGTGCCTGGAACCCGAGGACAGGACCTTACAATGAGCAGTTCTTC CAWNPRTGPYNEQFF
NA TRBJ2-2 TRBV4-1 NA TGCGCCAGCAGCCAAGGAGACCGCTCCGGGAAGCTGTTTTTT CASSQGDRSGKLFF